The following is a TCR beta chain sequence with its context. This sample was taken from a study of blood T cell repertoires in COVID-19. Study background: Sites across the United States, Italy and Spain contributed samples from acute and convalescent COVID-19. T cells, B-cell-depleted T cells, or PBMCs provided the cDNA or gDNA that served as material.

The assay was immunoSEQ multiplex PCR, and TCRdb's table has in-frame clones only and misses some. The sample yields 70,000 to 100,000 clones, around nine tenths seen once. Germline assignment: CDR1 LNHDA and CDR2 SQIVND (reference sequence). The CDR3 is made up of 12 amino acids. V was pared by 10 bases and J by 6 bases, with 7 bases of the junction left unmatched. Sequenced: peripheral blood. This TCR came from a woman aged 60-70 years with COVID-19, enrolled during active disease. This chain links TRBV19 with TRBJ1-2, with 8 bases fitting TRBD1. The CDR3 region has the DNA TGTGCCATTACGGACAGGGAAAATGGCTACACCTTC. This codes for CAITDRENGYTF.